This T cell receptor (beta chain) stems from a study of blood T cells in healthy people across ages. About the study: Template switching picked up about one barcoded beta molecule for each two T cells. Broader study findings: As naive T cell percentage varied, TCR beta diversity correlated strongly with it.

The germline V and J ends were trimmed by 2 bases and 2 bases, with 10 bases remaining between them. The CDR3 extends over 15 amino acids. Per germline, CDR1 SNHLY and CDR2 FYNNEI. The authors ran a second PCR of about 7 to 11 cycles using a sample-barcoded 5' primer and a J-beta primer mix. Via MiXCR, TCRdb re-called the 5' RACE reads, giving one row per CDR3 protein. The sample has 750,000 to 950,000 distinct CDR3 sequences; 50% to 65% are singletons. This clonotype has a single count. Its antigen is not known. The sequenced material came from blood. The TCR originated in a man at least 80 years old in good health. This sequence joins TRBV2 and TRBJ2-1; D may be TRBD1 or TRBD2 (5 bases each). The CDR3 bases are TGTGCCAGCAGTGAAAATGTGGGGGCCTACAATGAGCAGTTCTTC. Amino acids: CASSENVGAYNEQFF.